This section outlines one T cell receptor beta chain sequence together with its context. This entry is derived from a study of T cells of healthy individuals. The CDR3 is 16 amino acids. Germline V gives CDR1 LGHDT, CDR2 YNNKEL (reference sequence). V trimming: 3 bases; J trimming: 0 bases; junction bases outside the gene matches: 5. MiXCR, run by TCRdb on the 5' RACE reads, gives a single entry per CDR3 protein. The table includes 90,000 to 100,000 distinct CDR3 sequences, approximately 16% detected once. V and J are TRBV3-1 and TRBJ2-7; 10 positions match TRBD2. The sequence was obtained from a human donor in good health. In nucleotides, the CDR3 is TGTGCCAGCAGCCACTTCACTAGCGGGATCTCCTACGAGCAGTACTTC. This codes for CASSHFTSGISYEQYF.